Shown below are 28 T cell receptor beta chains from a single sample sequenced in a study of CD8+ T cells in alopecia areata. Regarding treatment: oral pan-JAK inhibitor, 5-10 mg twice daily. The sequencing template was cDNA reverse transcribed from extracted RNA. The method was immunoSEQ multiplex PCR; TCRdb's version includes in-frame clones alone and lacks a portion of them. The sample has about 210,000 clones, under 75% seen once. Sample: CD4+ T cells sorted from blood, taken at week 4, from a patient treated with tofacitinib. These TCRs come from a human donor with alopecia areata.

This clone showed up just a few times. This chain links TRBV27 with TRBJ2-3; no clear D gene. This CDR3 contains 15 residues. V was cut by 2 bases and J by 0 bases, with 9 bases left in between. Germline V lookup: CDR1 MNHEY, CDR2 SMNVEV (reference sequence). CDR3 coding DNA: TGTGCCAGCAGTTTACTAGGACGGAGCACAGATACGCAGTATTTT. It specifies CASSLLGRSTDTQYF.

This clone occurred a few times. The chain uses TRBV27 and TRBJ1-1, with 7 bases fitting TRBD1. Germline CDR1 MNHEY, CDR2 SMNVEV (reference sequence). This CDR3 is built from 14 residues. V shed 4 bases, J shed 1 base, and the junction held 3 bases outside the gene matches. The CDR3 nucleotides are TGTGCCAGCAGTTCAACAGGGGCGAACACTGAAGCTTTCTTT. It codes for CASSSTGANTEAFF.

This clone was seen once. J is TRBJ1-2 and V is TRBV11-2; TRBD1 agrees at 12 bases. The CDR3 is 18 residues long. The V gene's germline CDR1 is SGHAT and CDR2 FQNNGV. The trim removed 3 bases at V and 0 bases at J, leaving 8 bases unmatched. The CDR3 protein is CASSLGRDRGQSNYGYTF. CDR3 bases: TGTGCCAGCAGCTTGGGGAGGGACAGGGGGCAATCTAACTATGGCTACACCTTC. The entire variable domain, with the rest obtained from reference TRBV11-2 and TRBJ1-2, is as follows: EAGVAQSPRYKIIEKRQSVAFWCNPISGHATLYWYQQILGQGPKLLIQFQNNGVVDDSQLPKDRFSAERLKGVDSTLKIQPAKLEDSAVYLCASSLGRDRGQSNYGYTFGSGTRLTVV.

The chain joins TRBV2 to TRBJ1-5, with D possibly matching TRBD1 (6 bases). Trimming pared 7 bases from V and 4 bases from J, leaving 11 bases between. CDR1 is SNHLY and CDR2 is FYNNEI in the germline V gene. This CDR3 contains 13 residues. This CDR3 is CASTPQGNQPQHF. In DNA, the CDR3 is TGTGCCAGCACACCTCAGGGGAATCAGCCCCAGCATTTT.

CDR3 coding DNA: TGTGCCAGCACCGAGAGCACCGCCGGAGGCTACGAGCAGTACTTC. Translating gives CASTESTAGGYEQYF. The chain has TRBV13 and TRBJ2-7; TRBD2 might be the D (5 bases). V dropped 7 bases and J dropped 3 bases, with 19 bases sitting between them. Germline V lookup: CDR1 PRHDT, CDR2 FYEKMQ (reference sequence). The length of the CDR3 is 15 residues.

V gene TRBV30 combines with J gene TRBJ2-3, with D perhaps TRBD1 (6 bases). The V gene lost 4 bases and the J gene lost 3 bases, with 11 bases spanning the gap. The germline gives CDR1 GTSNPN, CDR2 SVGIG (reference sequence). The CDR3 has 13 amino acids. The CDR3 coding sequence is TGTGCCTGGAAGGTCAGGGGTACAGATACGCAGTATTTT. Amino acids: CAWKVRGTDTQYF.

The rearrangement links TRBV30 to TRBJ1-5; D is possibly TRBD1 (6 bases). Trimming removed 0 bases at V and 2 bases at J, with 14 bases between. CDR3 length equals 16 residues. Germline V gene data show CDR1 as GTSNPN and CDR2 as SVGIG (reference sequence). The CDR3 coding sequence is TGTGCCTGGAGTGTAGGTACGTCAGGGGGCAATCAGCCCCAGCATTTT. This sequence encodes CAWSVGTSGGNQPQHF.

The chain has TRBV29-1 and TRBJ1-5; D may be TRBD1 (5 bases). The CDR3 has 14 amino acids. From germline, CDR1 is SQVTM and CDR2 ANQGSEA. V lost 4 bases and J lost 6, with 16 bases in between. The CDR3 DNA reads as TGCAGCGTTGGGGGTGCCGGGGCGGGTCAGCCCCAGCATTTT. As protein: CSVGGAGAGQPQHF.

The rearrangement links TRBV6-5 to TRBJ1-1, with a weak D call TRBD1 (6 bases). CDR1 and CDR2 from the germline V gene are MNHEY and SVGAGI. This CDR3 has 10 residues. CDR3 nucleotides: TGTGCAGTCGGACAGATTGAAGCTTTCTTT. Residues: CAVGQIEAFF.

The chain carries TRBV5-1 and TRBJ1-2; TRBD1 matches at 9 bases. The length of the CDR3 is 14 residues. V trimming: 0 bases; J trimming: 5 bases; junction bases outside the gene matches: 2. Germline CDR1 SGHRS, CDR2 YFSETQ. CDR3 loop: CASSLEDRGYGYTF. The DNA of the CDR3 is TGCGCCAGCAGCTTGGAGGACAGGGGATATGGCTACACCTTC.

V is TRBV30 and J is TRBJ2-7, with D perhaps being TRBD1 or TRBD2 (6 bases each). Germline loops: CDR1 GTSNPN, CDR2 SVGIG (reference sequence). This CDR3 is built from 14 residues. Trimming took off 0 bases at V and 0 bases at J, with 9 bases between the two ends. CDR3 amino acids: CAWSVGGSSYEQYF. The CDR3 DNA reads TGTGCCTGGAGTGTAGGGGGGTCCTCCTACGAGCAGTACTTC.

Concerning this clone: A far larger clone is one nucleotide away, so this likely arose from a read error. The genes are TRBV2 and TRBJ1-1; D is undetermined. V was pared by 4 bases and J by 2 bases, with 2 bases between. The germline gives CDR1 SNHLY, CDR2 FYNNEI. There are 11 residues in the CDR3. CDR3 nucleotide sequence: TGTGCCAGCAGTGTTAACACTGAAGCTTTCTTT. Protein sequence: CASSVNTEAFF.

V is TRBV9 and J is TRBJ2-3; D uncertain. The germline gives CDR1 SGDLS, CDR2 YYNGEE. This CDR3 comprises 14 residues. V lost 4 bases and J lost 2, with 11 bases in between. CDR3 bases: TGTGCCAGCAGCCCCGGGTCCCACACAGATACGCAGTATTTT. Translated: CASSPGSHTDTQYF.

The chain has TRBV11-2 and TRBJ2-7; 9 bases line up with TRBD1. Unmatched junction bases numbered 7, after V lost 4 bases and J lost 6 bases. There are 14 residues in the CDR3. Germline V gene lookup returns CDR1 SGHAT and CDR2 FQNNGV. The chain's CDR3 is CASSSGQGWVEQYF. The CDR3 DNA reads TGTGCCAGCAGCTCCGGACAGGGGTGGGTCGAGCAGTACTTC.

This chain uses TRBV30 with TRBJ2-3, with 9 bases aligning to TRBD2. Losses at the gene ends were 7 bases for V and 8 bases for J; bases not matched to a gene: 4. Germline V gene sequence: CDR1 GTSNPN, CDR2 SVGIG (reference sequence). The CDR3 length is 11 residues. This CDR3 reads CAFLAGATQYF. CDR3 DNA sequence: TGTGCCTTCTTAGCGGGGGCTACGCAGTATTTT. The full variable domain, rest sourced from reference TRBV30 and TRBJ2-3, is SQTIHQWPATLVQPVGSPLSLECTVEGTSNPNLYWYRQAAGRGLQLLFYSVGIGQISSEVPQNLSASRPQDRQFILSSKKLLLSDSGFYLCAFLAGATQYFGPGTRLTVL.

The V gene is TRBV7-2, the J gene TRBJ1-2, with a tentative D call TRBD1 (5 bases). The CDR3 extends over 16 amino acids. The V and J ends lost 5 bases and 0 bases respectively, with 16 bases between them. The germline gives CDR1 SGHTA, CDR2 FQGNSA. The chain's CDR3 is CASSPPPWGSNYGYTF. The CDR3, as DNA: TGTGCCAGCAGCCCCCCACCATGGGGCTCTAACTATGGCTACACCTTC.

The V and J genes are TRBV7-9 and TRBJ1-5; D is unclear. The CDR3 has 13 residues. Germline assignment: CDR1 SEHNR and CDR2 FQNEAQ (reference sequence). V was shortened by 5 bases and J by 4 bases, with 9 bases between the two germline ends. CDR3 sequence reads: CASSPAENQPQHF. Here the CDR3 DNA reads TGTGCCAGCAGCCCCGCAGAAAATCAGCCCCAGCATTTT.

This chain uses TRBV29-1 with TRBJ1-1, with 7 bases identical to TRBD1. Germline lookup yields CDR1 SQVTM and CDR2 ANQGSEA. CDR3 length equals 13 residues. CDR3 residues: CSTFRGRNTEAFF. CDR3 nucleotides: TGCAGTACGTTCAGGGGGAGGAACACTGAAGCTTTCTTT.

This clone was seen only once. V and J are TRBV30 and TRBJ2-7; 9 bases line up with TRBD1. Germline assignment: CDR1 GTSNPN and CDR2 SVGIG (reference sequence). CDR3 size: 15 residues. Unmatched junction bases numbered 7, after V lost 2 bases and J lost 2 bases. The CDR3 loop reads CAWSNSGQGTYEQYF. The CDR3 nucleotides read TGTGCCTGGAGTAACTCGGGACAGGGAACCTACGAGCAGTACTTC.

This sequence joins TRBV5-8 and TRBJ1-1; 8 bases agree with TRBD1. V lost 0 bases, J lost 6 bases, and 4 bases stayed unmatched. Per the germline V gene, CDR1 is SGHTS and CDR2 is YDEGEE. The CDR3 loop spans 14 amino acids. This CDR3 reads CASSLDGQGSEAFF. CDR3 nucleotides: TGTGCCAGCAGCTTGGATGGACAGGGCTCTGAAGCTTTCTTT. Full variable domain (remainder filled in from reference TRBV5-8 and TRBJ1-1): EAGVTQSPTHLIKTRGQQATLRCSPISGHTSVYWYQQALGLGLQFLLWYDEGEERNRGNFPPRFSGRQFPNYSSELNVNALELEDSALYLCASSLDGQGSEAFFGQGTRLTVV.

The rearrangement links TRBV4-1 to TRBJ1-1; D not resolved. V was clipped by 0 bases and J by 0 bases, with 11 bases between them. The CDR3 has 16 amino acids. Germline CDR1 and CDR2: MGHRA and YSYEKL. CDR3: CASSQELGIMNTEAFF. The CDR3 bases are TGCGCCAGCAGCCAAGAGTTAGGAATCATGAACACTGAAGCTTTCTTT.

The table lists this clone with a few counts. The CDR3 loop reads CASSLDRAGYTF. CDR3 bases: TGCGCCAGCAGCTTGGACAGGGCTGGCTACACCTTC. The rearrangement links TRBV5-1 to TRBJ1-2, with D possibly TRBD1 on 6 matching bases. The V gene lost 0 bases and the J gene lost 7 bases, with 7 bases spanning the gap. The CDR3 spans 12 residues. Germline V lookup: CDR1 SGHRS, CDR2 YFSETQ.

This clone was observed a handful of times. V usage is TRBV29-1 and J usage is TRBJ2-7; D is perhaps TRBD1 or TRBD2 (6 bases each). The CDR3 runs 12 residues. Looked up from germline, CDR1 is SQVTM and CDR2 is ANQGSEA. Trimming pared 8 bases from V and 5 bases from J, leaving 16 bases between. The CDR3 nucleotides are TGCAGCTTTTGGTTGGGGGGCGACGAGCAGTACTTC. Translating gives CSFWLGGDEQYF.

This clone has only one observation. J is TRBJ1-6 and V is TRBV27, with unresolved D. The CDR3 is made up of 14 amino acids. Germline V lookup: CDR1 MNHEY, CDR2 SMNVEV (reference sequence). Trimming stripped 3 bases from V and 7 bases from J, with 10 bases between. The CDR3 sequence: CASSFDGWNSPLHF. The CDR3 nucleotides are TGTGCCAGCAGTTTTGACGGATGGAATTCACCCCTCCACTTT.

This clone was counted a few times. The CDR3 sequence: CSVRGTDTGELFF. The DNA for the CDR3 is TGCAGCGTTCGGGGAACGGACACCGGGGAGCTGTTTTTT. V usage is TRBV29-1 and J usage is TRBJ2-2; the D gene is possibly TRBD2 (5 bases). With 5 bases removed from V and 3 bases from J, the gap between germline ends came to 10 bases. CDR3 length: 13 amino acids. Looked up from germline, CDR1 is SQVTM and CDR2 is ANQGSEA.

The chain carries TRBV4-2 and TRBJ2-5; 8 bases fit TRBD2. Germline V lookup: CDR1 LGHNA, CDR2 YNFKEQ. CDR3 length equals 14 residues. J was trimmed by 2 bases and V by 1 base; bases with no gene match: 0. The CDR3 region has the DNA TGTGCCAGCAGCCAAGCGGGGGGGCAAGAGACCCAGTACTTC. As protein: CASSQAGGQETQYF.

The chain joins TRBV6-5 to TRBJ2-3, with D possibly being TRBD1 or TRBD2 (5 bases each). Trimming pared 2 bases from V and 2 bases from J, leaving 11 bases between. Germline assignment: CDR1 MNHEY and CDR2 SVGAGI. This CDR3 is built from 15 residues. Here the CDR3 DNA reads TGTGCCAGCAGTTACAGGGGTAGCGCCACAGATACGCAGTATTTT. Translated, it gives CASSYRGSATDTQYF.

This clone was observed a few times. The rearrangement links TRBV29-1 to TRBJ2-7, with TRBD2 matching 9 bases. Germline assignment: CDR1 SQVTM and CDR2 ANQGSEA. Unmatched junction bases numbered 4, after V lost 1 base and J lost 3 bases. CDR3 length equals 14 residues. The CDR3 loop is CSVEGSGGNYEQYF. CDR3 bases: TGCAGCGTTGAAGGTAGCGGGGGCAACTACGAGCAGTACTTC.